This section outlines one T cell receptor (beta chain) sequence together with its context. The data were taken from a study of blood T cell repertoires in COVID-19. The method was immunoSEQ multiplex PCR; TCRdb's version includes in-frame clones alone and lacks a portion of them. The table records fewer than 150,000 clones, over 80% of them present only once. The V gene lost 4 bases and the J gene lost 5 bases, with 14 bases spanning the gap. Germline assignment: CDR1 MGHRA and CDR2 YSYEKL. This CDR3 region has 14 residues. This receptor was obtained from a man aged 25-40 years who had recovered from COVID-19. J is TRBJ2-5 and V is TRBV4-1; D gene ambiguous. Sequencing was performed on PBMCs or T cells enriched from blood (not recorded which). CDR3 amino acids: CASSLDMGRETQYF. The DNA of the CDR3 is TGCGCCAGCAGCCTCGACATGGGCAGGGAGACCCAGTACTTC.